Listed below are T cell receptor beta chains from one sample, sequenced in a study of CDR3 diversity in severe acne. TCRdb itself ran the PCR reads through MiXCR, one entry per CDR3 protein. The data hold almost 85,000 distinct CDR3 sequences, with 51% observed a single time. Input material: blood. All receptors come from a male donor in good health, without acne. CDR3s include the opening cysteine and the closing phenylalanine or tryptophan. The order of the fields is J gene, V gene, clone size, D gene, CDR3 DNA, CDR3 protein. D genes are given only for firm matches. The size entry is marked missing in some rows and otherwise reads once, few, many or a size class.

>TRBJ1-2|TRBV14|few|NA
TGTGCCAGCAGCCAAGGTCTGGGGGGCAGTGGCTACACCTTC
CASSQGLGGSGYTF
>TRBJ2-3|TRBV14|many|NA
TGTGCCAGCAGCCCCCGAGGGGACACAGATACGCAGTATTTT
CASSPRGDTDTQYF
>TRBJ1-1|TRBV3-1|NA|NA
TGTGCCAGCAGGGCAGGGAGGATGAACACTGAAGCTTTCTTT
CASRAGRMNTEAFF
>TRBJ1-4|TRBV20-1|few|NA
TGCAGTATCTGGAGTGGCGATGAAAAACTGTTTTTT
CSIWSGDEKLFF
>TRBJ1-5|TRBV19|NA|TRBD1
TGTGCCAGTAAAATGACAGGGGGCCACAATCAGCCCCAGCATTTT
CASKMTGGHNQPQHF
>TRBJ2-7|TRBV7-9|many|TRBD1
TGTGCCAGCAGCCGCGACAGGGGGGCCTACGAGCAGTACTTC
CASSRDRGAYEQYF
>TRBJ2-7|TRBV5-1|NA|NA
TGCGCCAGCAGTCAGACCCGGGAAGAGCAGTACTTC
CASSQTREEQYF
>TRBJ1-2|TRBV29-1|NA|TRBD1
TGCAGCGTTGAGAAGACAGGGGTGGGGGGCTACACCTTC
CSVEKTGVGGYTF
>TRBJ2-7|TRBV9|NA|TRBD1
TGTGCCAGCAGCCGACAGGGAGTTGATTACGAGCAGTACTTC
CASSRQGVDYEQYF
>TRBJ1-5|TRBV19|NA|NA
TGTGCCAGTAGTACGGACACAATTGGGAGTCAGCCCCAGCATTTT
CASSTDTIGSQPQHF
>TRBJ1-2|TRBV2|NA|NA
TGTGCCAGCAATTTGGACACCTATGGCTACACCTTC
CASNLDTYGYTF
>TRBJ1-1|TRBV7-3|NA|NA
TGTGCCAGCAGCGGAGCTATGAACACTGAAGCTTTCTTT
CASSGAMNTEAFF
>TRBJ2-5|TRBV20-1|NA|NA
TGCAGTGCCGGGGGCCGTGACCAAGAGACCCAGTACTTC
CSAGGRDQETQYF
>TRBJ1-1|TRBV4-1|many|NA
TGCGCCAGCAGCCAAGCCGGCAGTTGGAACACTGAAGCTTTCTTT
CASSQAGSWNTEAFF
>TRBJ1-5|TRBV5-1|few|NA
TGCGCCAGCAGCTTGGTTTCGGGGCCAAATCAGCCCCAGCATTTT
CASSLVSGPNQPQHF
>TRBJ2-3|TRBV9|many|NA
TGTGCCAGCAGCGTAGCCCCCCGAGGAGTGGATACGCAGTATTTT
CASSVAPRGVDTQYF
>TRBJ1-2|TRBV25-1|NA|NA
TGTGCCAGCAGCCCCGGGACGACTAAACTTTATAACTATGGCTACACCTTC
CASSPGTTKLYNYGYTF
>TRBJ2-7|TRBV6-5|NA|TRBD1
TGTGCCAGCAGCCAGACAGGGGGAGGCTACGAGCAGTACTTC
CASSQTGGGYEQYF